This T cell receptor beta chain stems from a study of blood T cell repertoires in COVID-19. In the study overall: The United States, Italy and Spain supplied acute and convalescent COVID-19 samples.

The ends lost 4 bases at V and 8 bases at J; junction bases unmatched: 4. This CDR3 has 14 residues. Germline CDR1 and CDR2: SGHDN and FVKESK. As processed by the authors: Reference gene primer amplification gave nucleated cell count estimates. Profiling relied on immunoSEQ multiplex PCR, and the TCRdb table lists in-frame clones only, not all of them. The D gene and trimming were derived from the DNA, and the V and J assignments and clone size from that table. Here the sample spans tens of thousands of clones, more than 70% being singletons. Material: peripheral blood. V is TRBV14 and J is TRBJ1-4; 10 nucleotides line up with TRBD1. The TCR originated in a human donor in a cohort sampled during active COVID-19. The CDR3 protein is CASSRQGAEEKLFF. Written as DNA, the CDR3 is TGTGCCAGCAGCCGACAGGGGGCCGAAGAAAAACTGTTTTTT.